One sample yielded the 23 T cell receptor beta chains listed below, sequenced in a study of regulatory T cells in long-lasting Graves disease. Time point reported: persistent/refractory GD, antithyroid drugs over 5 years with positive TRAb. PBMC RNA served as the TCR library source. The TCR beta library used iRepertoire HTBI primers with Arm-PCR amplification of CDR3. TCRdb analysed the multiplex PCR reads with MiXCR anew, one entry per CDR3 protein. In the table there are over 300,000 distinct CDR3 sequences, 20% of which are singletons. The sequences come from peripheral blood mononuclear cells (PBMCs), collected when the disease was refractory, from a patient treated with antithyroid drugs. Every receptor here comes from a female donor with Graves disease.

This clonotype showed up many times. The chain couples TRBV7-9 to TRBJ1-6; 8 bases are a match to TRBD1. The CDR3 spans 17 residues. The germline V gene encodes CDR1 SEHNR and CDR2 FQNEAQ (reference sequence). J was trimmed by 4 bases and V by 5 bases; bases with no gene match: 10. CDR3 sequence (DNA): TGTGCCAGCAGCCGGCCCATGACAGGGGAGTATAATTCACCCCTCCACTTT. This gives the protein CASSRPMTGEYNSPLHF.

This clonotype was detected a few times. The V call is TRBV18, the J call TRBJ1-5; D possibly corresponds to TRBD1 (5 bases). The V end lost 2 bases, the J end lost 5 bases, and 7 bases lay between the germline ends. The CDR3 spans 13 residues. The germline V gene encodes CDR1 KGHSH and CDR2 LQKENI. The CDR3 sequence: CASSPTRDQPQHF. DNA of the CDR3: TGTGCCAGCTCACCAACCAGGGATCAGCCCCAGCATTTT.

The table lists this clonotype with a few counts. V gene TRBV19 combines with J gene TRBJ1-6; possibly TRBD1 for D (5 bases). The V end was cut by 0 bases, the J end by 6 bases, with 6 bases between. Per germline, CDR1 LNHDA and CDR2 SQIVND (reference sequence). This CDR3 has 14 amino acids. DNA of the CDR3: TGTGCCAGTAGTATAGAGGGGCGTAATTCACCCCTCCACTTT. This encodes CASSIEGRNSPLHF.

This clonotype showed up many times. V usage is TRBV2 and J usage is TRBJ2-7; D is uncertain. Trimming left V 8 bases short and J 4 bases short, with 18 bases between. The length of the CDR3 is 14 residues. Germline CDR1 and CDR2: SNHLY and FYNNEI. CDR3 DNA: TGTGCCAGCGGACCTACCCAAAACCTTTACGAGCAGTACTTC. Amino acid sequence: CASGPTQNLYEQYF.

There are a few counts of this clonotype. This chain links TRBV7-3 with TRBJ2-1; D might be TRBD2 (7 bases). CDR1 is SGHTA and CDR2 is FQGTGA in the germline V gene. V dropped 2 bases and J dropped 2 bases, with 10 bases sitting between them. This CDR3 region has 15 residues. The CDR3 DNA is TGTGCCAGCAGCTTAGACGGGGGGCCCTACAATGAGCAGTTCTTC. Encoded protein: CASSLDGGPYNEQFF.

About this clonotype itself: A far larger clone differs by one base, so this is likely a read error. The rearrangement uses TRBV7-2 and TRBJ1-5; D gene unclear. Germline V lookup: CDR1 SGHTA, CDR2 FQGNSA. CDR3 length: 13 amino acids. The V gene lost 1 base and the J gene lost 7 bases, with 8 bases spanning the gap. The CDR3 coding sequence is TGTGCCAGCAGCTTAGGGCCGGGGCAGCCCCAGCATTTT. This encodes CASSLGPGQPQHF.

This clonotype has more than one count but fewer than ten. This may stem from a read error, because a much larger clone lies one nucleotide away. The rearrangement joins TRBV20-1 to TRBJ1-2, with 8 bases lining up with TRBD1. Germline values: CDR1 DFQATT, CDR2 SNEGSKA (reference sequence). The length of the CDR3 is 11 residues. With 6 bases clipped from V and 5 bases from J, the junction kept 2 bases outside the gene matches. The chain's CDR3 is CSAGQGYGYTF. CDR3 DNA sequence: TGCAGTGCCGGACAGGGATATGGCTACACCTTC.

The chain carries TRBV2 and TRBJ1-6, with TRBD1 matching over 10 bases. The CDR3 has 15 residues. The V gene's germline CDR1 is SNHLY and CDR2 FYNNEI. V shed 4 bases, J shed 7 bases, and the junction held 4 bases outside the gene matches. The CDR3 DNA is TGTGCCAGCAGTGGGGGGACAGGGGAGAATTCACCCCTCCACTTT. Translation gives CASSGGTGENSPLHF.

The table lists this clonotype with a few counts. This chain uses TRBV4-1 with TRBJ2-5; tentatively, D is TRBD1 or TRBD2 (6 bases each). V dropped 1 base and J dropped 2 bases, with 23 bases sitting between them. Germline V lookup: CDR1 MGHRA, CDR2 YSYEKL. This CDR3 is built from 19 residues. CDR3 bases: TGCGCCAGCAGCCAAGTAGGGGGGCCTATACCCTATTTACAAGAGACCCAGTACTTC. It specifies CASSQVGGPIPYLQETQYF.

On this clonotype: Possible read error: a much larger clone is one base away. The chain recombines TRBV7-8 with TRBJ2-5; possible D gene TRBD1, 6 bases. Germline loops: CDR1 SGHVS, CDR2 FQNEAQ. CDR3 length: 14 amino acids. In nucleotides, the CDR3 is TGTGTCAGCACCACCGGGACAACCCAAGAGACCCAGTACTTC. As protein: CVSTTGTTQETQYF.

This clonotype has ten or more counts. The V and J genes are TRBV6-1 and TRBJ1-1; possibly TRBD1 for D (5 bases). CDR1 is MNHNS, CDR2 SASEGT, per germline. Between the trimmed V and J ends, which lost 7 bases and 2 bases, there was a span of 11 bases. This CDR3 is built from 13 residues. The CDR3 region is CASTRVLNTEAFF. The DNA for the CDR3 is TGTGCCAGCACCAGGGTACTCAACACTGAAGCTTTCTTT.

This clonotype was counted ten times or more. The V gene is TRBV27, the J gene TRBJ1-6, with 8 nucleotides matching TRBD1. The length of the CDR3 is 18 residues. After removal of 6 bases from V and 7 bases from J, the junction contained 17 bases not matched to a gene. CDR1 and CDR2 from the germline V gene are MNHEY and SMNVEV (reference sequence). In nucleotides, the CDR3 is TGTGCCAGCAGCATCACAGGGGGTATCCCAACCGGGAATTCACCCCTCCACTTT. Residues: CASSITGGIPTGNSPLHF.

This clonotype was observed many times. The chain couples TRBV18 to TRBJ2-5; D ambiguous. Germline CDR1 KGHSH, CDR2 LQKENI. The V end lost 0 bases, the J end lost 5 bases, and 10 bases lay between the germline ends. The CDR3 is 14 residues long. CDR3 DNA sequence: TGTGCCAGCTCACCACCGATGGGCCCGGAGACCCAGTACTTC. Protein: CASSPPMGPETQYF.

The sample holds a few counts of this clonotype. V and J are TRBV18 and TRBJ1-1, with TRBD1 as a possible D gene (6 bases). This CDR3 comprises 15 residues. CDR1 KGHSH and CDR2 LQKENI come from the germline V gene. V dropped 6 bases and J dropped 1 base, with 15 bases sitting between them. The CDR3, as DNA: TGTGCCAGCTCGAGGTCAGGGGCCCCGAACACTGAAGCTTTCTTT. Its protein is CASSRSGAPNTEAFF.

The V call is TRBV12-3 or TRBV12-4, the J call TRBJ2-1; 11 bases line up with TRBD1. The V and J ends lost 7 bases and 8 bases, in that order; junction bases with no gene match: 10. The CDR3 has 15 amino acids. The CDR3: CASNTWGQGGDEQFF. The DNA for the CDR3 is TGTGCCAGCAACACCTGGGGACAGGGGGGCGATGAGCAGTTCTTC.

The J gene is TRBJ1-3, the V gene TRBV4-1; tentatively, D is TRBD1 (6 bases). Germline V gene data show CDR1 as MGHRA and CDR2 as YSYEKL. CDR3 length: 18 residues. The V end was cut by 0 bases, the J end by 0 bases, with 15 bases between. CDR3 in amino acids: CASSQDRGTAYSGNTIYF. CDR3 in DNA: TGCGCCAGCAGCCAAGATAGGGGGACGGCTTACTCTGGAAACACCATATATTTT.

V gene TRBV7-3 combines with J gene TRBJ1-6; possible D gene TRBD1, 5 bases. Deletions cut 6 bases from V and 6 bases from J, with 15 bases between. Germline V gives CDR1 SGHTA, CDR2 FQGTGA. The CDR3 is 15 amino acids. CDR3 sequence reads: CASSPGEGLNSPLHF. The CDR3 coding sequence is TGTGCCAGCAGTCCCGGGGAGGGACTTAATTCACCCCTCCACTTT. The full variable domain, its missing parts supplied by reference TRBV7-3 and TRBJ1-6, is GAGVSQTPSNKVTEKGKYVELRCDPISGHTALYWYRQSLGQGPEFLIYFQGTGAADDSGLPNDRFFAVRPEGSVSTLKIQRTERGDSAVYLCASSPGEGLNSPLHFGNGTRLTVT.

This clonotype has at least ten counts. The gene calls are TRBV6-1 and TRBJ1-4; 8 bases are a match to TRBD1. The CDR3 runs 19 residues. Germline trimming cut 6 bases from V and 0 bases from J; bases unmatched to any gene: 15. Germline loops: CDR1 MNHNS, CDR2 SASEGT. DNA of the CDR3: TGTGCCAGCAGGCAAAGGGGATTTCGGGGACAGGCAACTAATGAAAAACTGTTTTTT. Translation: CASRQRGFRGQATNEKLFF.

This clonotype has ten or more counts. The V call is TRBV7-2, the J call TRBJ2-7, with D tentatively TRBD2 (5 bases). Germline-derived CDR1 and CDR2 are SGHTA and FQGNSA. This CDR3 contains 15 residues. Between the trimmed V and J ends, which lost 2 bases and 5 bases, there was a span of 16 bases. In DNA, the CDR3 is TGTGCCAGCAGCTTAATGGCCGGGGTCGGCGACGAGCAGTACTTC. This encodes CASSLMAGVGDEQYF.

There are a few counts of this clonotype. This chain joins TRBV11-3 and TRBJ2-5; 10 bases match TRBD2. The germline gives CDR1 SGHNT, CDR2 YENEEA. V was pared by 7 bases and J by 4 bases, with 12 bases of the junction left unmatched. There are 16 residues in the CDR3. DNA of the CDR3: TGTGCCAGCACCCCCGGCGGAGCGGGGGGGCGAGAGACCCAGTACTTC. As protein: CASTPGGAGGRETQYF.

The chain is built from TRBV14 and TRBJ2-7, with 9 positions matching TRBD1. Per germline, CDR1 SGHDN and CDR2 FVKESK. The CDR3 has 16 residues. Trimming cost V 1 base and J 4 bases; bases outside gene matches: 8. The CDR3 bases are TGTGCCAGCAGCCAAGTATTAGGGACAGGGAGGTACGAGCAGTACTTC. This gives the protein CASSQVLGTGRYEQYF.

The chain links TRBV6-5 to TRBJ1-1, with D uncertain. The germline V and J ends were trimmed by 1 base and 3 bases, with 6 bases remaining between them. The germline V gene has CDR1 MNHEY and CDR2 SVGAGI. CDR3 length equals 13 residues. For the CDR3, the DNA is TGTGCCAGCAGTTACTTTGGAGACACTGAAGCTTTCTTT. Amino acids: CASSYFGDTEAFF.

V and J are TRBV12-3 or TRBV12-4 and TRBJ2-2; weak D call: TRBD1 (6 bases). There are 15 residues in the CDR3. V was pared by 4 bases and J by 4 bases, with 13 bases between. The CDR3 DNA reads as TGTGCCAGCAGTTATGCAGGGGCGCGCACCGGGGAGCTGTTTTTT. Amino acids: CASSYAGARTGELFF.